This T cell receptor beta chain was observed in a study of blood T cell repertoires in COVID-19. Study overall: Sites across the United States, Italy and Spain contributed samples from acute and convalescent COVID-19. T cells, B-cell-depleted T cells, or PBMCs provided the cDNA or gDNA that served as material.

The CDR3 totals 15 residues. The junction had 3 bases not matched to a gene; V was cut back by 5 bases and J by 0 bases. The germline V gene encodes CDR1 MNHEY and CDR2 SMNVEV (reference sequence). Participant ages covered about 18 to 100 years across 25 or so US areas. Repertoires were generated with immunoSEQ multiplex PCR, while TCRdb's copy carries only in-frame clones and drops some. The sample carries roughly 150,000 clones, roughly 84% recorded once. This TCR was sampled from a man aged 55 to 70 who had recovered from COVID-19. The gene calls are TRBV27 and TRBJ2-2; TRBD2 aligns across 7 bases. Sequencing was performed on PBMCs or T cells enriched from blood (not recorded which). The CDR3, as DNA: TGTGCCAGCAGTACCCTAGCGGCGAACACCGGGGAGCTGTTTTTT. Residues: CASSTLAANTGELFF.